This TCR beta chain comes out of a study of beta chain features in type 1 diabetes. This clone was counted a few times. Its specificity is not known. The trim removed 1 base at V and 4 bases at J, leaving 8 bases unmatched. The CDR3 covers 16 residues. CDR1 and CDR2 (germline): SGHNT, YENEEA. Expressed TCRB transcripts were sequenced, since all the RNA that had been isolated was reverse transcribed. Method: immunoSEQ multiplex PCR; TCRdb's copy keeps in-frame clones and lacks some. The sample holds approximately 170,000 clones, around 8% seen once. Findings and limits, study-wide: The study found moderately but significantly shorter TCRB CDR3s in all four CD4+ subsets of Type 1 diabetes patients.

This clonotype originated in a woman between 40 and 50 years old with type 1 diabetes. The J gene is TRBJ2-5, the V gene TRBV11-3; 8 positions match TRBD2. The sample was central memory CD4+ T cells from blood. CDR3 sequence: CASSLGSGRGVETQYF. Here the CDR3 DNA reads TGTGCCAGCAGCTTAGGAAGCGGGAGAGGTGTAGAGACCCAGTACTTC. The variable domain in full, with the rest retrieved from reference TRBV11-3 and TRBJ2-5, is EAGVVQSPRYKIIEKKQPVAFWCNPISGHNTLYWYLQNLGQGPELLIRYENEEAVDDSQLPKDRFSAERLKGVDSTLKIQPAELGDSAVYLCASSLGSGRGVETQYFGPGTRLLVL.